This note documents a single TCR beta chain sequence. CDR1 MNHEY and CDR2 SVGEGT come from the germline V gene. The CDR3 is 14 amino acids. Trimming cost V 8 bases and J 6 bases; bases outside gene matches: 8. Some clones are missing from TCRdb's copy, which holds only in-frame ones; the method was immunoSEQ multiplex PCR. The data contain 400,000 to 500,000 clones, more than 75% of them singletons. Recruitment covered about two dozen US areas and drew participants whose ages spanned roughly 18 to 89 years. The data derive from a study of blood T cell repertoires in COVID-19. This clonotype was obtained from a woman between 40 and 55 years old who had recovered from COVID-19. Sequencing input: PBMCs or T cells enriched from blood (not recorded which). This chain uses TRBV6-2 or TRBV6-3 with TRBJ2-1; TRBD2 agrees at 9 bases. The CDR3 reads CASCRGRALNEQFF. The CDR3 DNA reads as TGTGCCAGCTGCCGCGGGAGGGCCCTCAATGAGCAGTTCTTC.